This TCR beta chain came from a study of blood T cell repertoires in COVID-19 (dated by TCRdb to 2018 to 2020). Regarding the study in general: Samples covering the acute and convalescent phases of COVID-19 were provided by collaborators in the United States, Italy and Spain. Samples came from the ongoing ImmuneRACE study (first 160 participants) plus 1,254 subjects from 6 global collaborators. Deeply sampled blood TCRbeta repertoires from subjects exposed to, actively infected with, or recovered from COVID-19 were included in the dataset. Where available, HLA class I and class II types were taken from metadata supplied by the sample provider and were not determined by assay-based typing. The repertoires were made available in a free public database intended to serve as a resource for research on the immune response to SARS-CoV-2. A de-identified subject ID, COVID-19 status, age in years and sex were almost always included in the sample metadata. The prospective study material was composed of cDNA or gDNA derived from T cells, B-cell-depleted T cells, or PBMCs.

The germline V end is reduced by 4 bases and the J end by 1 base; junction bases left unmatched: 10. From its cysteine to its phenylalanine, the CDR3 spans 17 amino acids. CDR3 DNA is the only sequence kept; it has 51 bases, read in frame from the first base. Reading the germline V gene gives CDR1 SGHRS and CDR2 YFSETQ. Remarks on this clone: Its antigen specificity is not known. No much larger clone is present one base from it, and per-base qualities are unavailable.

TCRbeta CDR3 regions were amplified from genomic DNA using the immunoSEQ Assay, a bias-controlled multiplex PCR. The paper's data handling went like this. The number of nucleated cells in each sample was estimated from the amplification of reference gene primers within the assay. To quantify the absolute abundance of each unique TCRbeta CDR3 rearrangement, sequence reads were collapsed and filtered. For each sample, productive Simpson clonality was calculated as the square root of Simpson's diversity index across productive rearrangements. TCRdb holds this immuneACCESS table with in-frame rearrangements only. Some clones are missing; in checked studies, unresolved V genes explain under half, and the rest has no known cause. That table gives V, J and clone size, and the DNA gave D and trimming. The sample table contains 250,000 to 300,000 clones; only one count was recorded for more than 70% of them. The ten most abundant clones make up 0.99% of the sample.

General study outcomes and caveats: How much clinical and demographic metadata was included differed by source and by participant, and the metadata was provided uncurated.

Another Seattle source contributed samples from volunteer blood donors who had recovered from COVID-19. Each collaborating institution followed its own protocols to collect whole blood in K2EDTA tubes. For TCRbeta analysis, collaborators shipped samples in one of three forms: frozen whole blood, isolated PBMCs, or DNA extracted from either of those sample types. This receptor was obtained from a woman in her thirties or forties who had recovered from COVID-19. The rearranged segments are TRBV5-1 and TRBJ2-2, and 7 bases in between align with TRBD2. Sequenced material: peripheral blood. The bases are TGCGCCAGCAGCCTGGGAGGGCTAGGAGGGAACACCGGGGAGCTGTTTTTT. Its coded protein is CASSLGGLGGNTGELFF.